This T cell receptor (beta chain) was identified in a study of early T cells in non-severe SARS-CoV-2 infection. The V end was cut by 3 bases, the J end by 1 base, with 16 bases between. The CDR3 is 18 residues long. CDR1 is LNHDA, CDR2 SQIVND, per germline (reference sequence). This clonotype was observed a few times. TCRdb recomputed calls from the 5' RACE reads with MiXCR, one row per CDR3 protein. The sample carries approximately 99,000 distinct CDR3 sequences, 9% to 14% recorded once. Sample: whole blood. The TCR comes from an adult who was a healthcare worker with PCR-confirmed SARS-CoV-2 infection or an uninfected control (not recorded which). The gene calls are TRBV19 and TRBJ2-6; no clear D gene. CDR3 in DNA: TGTGCCAGTAGTATTTGGCGCATCGCCACATCTGGGGCCAACGTCCTGACTTTC. Residues: CASSIWRIATSGANVLTF.